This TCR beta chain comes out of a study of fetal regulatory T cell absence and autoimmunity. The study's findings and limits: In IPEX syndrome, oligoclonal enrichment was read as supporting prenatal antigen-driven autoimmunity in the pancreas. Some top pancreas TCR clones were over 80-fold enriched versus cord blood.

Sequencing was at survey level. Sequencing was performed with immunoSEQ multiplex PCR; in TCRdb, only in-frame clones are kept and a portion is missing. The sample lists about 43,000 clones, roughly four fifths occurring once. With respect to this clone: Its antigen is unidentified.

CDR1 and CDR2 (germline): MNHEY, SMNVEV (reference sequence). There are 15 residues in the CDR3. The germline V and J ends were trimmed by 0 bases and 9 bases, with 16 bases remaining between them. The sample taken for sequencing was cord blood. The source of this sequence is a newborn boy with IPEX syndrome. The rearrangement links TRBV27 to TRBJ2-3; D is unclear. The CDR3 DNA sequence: TGTGCCAGCAGTTTATCAGATGGGCCATCAGGCACGCAGTATTTT. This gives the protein CASSLSDGPSGTQYF.